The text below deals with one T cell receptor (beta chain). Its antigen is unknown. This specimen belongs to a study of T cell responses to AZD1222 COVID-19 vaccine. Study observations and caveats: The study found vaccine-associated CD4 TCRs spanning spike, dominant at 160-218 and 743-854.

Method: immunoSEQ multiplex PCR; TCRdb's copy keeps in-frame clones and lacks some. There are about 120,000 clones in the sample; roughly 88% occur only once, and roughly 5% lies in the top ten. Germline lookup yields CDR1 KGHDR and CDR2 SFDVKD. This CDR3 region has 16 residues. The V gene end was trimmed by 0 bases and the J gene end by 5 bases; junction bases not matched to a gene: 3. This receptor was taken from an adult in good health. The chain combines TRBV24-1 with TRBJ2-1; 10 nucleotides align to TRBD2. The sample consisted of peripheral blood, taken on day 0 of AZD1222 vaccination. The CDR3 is CATSDLGLAGDNEQFF. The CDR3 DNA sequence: TGTGCCACCAGTGATTTGGGCCTAGCGGGGGACAATGAGCAGTTCTTC.